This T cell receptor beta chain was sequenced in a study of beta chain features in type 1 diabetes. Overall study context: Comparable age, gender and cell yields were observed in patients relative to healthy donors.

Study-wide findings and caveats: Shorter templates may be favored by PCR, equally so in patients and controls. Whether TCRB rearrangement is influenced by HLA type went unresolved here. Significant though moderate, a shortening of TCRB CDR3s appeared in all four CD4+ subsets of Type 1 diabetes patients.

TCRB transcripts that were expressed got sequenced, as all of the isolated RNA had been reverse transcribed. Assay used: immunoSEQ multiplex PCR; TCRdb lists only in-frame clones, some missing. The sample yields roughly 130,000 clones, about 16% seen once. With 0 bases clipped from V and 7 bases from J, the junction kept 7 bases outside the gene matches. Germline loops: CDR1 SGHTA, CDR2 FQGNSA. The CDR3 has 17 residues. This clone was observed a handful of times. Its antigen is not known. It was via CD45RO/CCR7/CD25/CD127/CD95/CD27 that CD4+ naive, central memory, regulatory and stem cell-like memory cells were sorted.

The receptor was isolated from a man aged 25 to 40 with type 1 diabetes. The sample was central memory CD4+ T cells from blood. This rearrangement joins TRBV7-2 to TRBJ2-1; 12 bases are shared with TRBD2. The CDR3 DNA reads TGTGCCAGCAGCTTAGCTAGACTAGCGGGGGCCCTGAATGAGCAGTTCTTC. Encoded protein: CASSLARLAGALNEQFF.